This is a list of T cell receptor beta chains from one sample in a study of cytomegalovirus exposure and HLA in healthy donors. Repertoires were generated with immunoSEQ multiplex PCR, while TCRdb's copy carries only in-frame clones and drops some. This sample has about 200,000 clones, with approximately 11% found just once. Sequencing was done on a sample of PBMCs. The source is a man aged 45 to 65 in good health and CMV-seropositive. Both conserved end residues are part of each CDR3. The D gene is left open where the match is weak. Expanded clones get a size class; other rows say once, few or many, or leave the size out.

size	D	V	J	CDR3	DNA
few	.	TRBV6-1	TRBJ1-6	CASSEFHRSGGSPLHF	TGTGCCAGCAGTGAATTTCATAGAAGTGGTGGTTCACCCCTCCACTTT
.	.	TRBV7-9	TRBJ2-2	CASSYDRANTGELFF	TGTGCCAGCAGCTACGACAGAGCGAACACCGGGGAGCTGTTTTTT
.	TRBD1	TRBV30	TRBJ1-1	CAWSRGTEAFF	TGTGCCTGGTCCAGGGGGACTGAAGCTTTCTTT
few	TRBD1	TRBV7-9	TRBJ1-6	CASSYSTRDRGTLHF	TGTGCCAGCAGCTACAGCACCCGGGACAGGGGGACTCTCCACTTT
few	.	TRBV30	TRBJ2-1	CAWAGQYEQFF	TGTGCCTGGGCGGGACAGTATGAGCAGTTCTTC
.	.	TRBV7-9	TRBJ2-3	CASSSQNTDTQYF	TGTGCCAGCAGTTCCCAGAACACAGATACGCAGTATTTT
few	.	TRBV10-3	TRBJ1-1	CAIRPGGNTEAFF	TGTGCCATCAGACCCGGGGGGAACACTGAAGCTTTCTTT
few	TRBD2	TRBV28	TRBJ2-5	CASNQAGWGNPQETQYF	TGTGCCAGCAACCAAGCGGGGTGGGGCAACCCCCAAGAGACCCAGTACTTC
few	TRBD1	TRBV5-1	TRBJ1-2	CASSAGQGARYGYTF	TGCGCCAGCAGCGCTGGACAGGGGGCGCGATATGGCTACACCTTC
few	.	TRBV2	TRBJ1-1	CASSEYQGLVTEAFF	TGTGCCAGCAGTGAATATCAGGGTTTGGTCACTGAAGCTTTCTTT
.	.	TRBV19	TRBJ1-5	CASSLGQFNQPQHF	TGTGCCAGTAGTCTCGGACAGTTCAATCAGCCCCAGCATTTT
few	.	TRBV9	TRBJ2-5	CASSPGYQETQYF	TGTGCCAGCTCCCCGGGATACCAAGAGACCCAGTACTTC
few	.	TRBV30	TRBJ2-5	CAWRGQQETQYF	TGTGCCTGGAGGGGCCAGCAGGAGACCCAGTACTTC
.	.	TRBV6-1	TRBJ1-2	CASSEFANVRAYGYTF	TGTGCCAGCAGTGAATTTGCGAACGTAAGAGCCTATGGCTACACCTTC
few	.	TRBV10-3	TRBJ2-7	CAISGGDSYEQYF	TGTGCCATCAGTGGGGGAGACTCCTACGAGCAGTACTTC
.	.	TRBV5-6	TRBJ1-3	CASSAGPRSGNTIYF	TGTGCCAGCAGCGCGGGACCGCGCTCTGGAAACACCATATATTTT
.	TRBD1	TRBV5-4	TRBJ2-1	CASSSRTGLSDEQFF	TGTGCCAGCAGCTCCAGGACAGGCCTGTCGGATGAGCAGTTCTTC
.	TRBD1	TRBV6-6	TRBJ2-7	CASSSGTGILEQYF	TGTGCCAGCAGTTCCGGGACAGGGATCCTCGAGCAGTACTTC
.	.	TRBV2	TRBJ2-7	CASRTGTHSYEQYF	TGTGCCAGCAGGACCGGGACACACTCCTACGAGCAGTACTTC
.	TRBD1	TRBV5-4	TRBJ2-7	CASSSSLGQGGSYEQYF	TGTGCCAGCAGCTCTAGCTTGGGACAGGGAGGATCCTACGAGCAGTACTTC
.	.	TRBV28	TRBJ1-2	CASSLTLSGFRGYTF	TGTGCCAGCAGTCTCACGCTTTCAGGGTTTCGTGGCTACACCTTC
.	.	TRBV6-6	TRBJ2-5	CASIPSGGETQYF	TGTGCCAGCATCCCCTCAGGGGGGGAGACCCAGTACTTC
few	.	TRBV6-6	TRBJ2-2	CASSYSSGSLMFF	TGTGCCAGCAGTTACTCGTCGGGAAGCCTTATGTTTTTT
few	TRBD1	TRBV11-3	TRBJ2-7	CASSQDGQGSSYEQYF	TGTGCCAGCAGCCAGGATGGACAGGGTAGCTCCTACGAGCAGTACTTC
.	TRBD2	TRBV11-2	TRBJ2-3	CASSYLAGGTDTQYF	TGTGCCAGCAGCTATCTAGCGGGAGGCACAGATACGCAGTATTTT
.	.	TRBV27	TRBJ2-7	CASSSGPSYEQYF	TGTGCCAGCAGTTCGGGTCCCTCCTACGAGCAGTACTTC
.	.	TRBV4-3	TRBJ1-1	CASSQDAGVTEAFF	TGCGCCAGCAGCCAAGATGCAGGGGTCACTGAAGCTTTCTTT
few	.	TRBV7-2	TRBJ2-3	CASSSSGVRSDTQYF	TGTGCCAGCAGCTCGTCGGGGGTTAGGTCAGATACGCAGTATTTT
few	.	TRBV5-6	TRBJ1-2	CASSPTTGIYGYTF	TGTGCCAGCAGCCCAACAACAGGGATCTATGGCTACACCTTC
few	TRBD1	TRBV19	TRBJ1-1	CASSDRVNTEAFF	TGTGCCAGTAGTGACAGGGTGAACACTGAAGCTTTCTTT
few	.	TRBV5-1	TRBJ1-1	CASSLGQVNTEAFF	TGCGCCAGCAGCTTGGGACAGGTGAACACTGAAGCTTTCTTT
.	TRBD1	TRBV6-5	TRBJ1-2	CASSQTGVGGYTF	TGTGCCAGCAGCCAGACAGGGGTGGGTGGCTACACCTTC
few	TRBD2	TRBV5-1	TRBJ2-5	CASSSWGLAGGRQETQYF	TGCGCCAGCAGCTCCTGGGGACTAGCGGGGGGAAGGCAAGAGACCCAGTACTTC
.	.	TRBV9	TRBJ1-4	CASSEEGRPNEKLFF	TGTGCCAGCAGCGAGGAGGGAAGACCTAATGAAAAACTGTTTTTT
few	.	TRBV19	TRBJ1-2	CASSRDIGYTF	TGTGCCAGTAGCCGGGACATTGGCTACACCTTC
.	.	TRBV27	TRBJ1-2	CASSLDNYGYTF	TGTGCCAGCAGTTTGGACAATTATGGCTACACCTTC
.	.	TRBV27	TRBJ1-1	CASKVGGSPNTEAFF	TGTGCCAGCAAAGTTGGCGGCAGTCCGAACACTGAAGCTTTCTTT
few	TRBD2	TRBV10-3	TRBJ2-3	CAISAPTSGVSTDTQYF	TGTGCCATCAGTGCACCGACTAGCGGGGTTAGCACAGATACGCAGTATTTT
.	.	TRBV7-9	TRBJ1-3	CASSLDGTPGNTIYF	TGTGCCAGCAGCTTAGATGGGACACCTGGAAACACCATATATTTT
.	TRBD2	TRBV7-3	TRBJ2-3	CASAHGERGDTQYF	TGTGCCAGCGCCCACGGGGAGCGGGGAGATACGCAGTATTTT
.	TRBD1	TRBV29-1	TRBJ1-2	CSVYGRGSSNYGYTF	TGCAGCGTTTACGGCAGGGGGTCGTCTAACTATGGCTACACCTTC